A selection of T cell receptor beta chains follows, all from one sample in a study of T-cell reconstitution after alpha-beta-depleted transplantation in children. TCRdb called the PCR reads again in MiXCR, with one record for every CDR3 protein. The table has 450,000 to 600,000 distinct CDR3 sequences, over 10% seen once. The source material was PBMCs, mostly from graft donor cells, sampled 360 days after TCRalphabeta/CD19-depleted stem cell transplant. These receptors originate from a male patient younger than 18 who had a stem cell transplant for acute myeloid leukemia, so the T cells may come from the graft donor. The CDR3 runs from the conserved cysteine through the conserved F or W. The D gene is left open where the match is weak. A row's size may be missing; if present it is once, few, many or a size class.

>NA|NA|TRBV12-3/TRBV12-4|TRBJ2-1
TGTGCCAGCAGTTTAAGGCTAGTGCACAATGAGCAGTTCTTC
CASSLRLVHNEQFF
>NA|many|TRBV28|TRBJ2-1
TGTGCCAGCGGCGTTAGCTCCTACAATGAGCAGTTCTTC
CASGVSSYNEQFF
>NA|NA|TRBV4-2|TRBJ2-1
TGTGCCAGCAGCCAAGATGTCGTCATCGTCTCCTACAATGAGCAGTTCTTC
CASSQDVVIVSYNEQFF
>NA|few|TRBV18|TRBJ2-7
TGTGCCAGCTCCCTCCTACAGGCCCCAGGATACTACGAGCAGTACTTC
CASSLLQAPGYYEQYF
>NA|few|TRBV6-1|TRBJ1-1
TGTGCCAGCATGACAGCTTTGAACACTGAAGCTTTCTTT
CASMTALNTEAFF
>TRBD2|NA|TRBV5-1|TRBJ2-1
TGCGCCAGCAGCTCGGGACTAGTCGATGAGCAGTTCTTC
CASSSGLVDEQFF
>NA|few|TRBV5-6|TRBJ2-2
TGTGCCAGCAGCTCTTTATCGGCCGGGGAGCTGTTTTTT
CASSSLSAGELFF
>NA|few|TRBV7-4|TRBJ2-3
TGTGCCAGCAGGCTACACTCAGATACGCAGTATTTT
CASRLHSDTQYF
>NA|many|TRBV19|TRBJ2-1
TGTGCCAGTAGTATTAGGCGGGTGGTCTACAATGAGCAGTTCTTC
CASSIRRVVYNEQFF
>TRBD1|NA|TRBV10-3|TRBJ2-7
TGTGCCACCAGGCGGGACAGGGATAACTTCGGGTTCTACGAGCAGTACTTC
CATRRDRDNFGFYEQYF
>TRBD2|NA|TRBV20-1|TRBJ2-3
TGCAGTGCTAGCGTCCCGGGAGGGGATACAGATACGCAGTATTTT
CSASVPGGDTDTQYF
>NA|few|TRBV30|TRBJ2-7
TGTGCCTGGAGTGTACGAGCGGGCCCCTACGAGCAGTACTTC
CAWSVRAGPYEQYF
>NA|few|TRBV7-3|TRBJ2-2
TGTGCCAGCAGCCCGACCCCCAGCGGCCTGAACACCGGGGAGCTGTTTTTT
CASSPTPSGLNTGELFF
>TRBD2|NA|TRBV20-1|TRBJ2-3
TGCAGTGATATTACTAGCGGAGGGCGCACAGATACGCAGTATTTT
CSDITSGGRTDTQYF
>NA|many|TRBV12-3/TRBV12-4|TRBJ2-3
TGTGCCAGCAGTTTAAACTTTGGACCGGAAGCGCAGTATTTT
CASSLNFGPEAQYF
>NA|NA|TRBV6-4|TRBJ2-1
TGTGCCAGCAGTGCGGGGTATGTCAATGAGCAGTTCTTC
CASSAGYVNEQFF
>NA|few|TRBV15|TRBJ2-7
TGTGCCACCAGCAGTGGGATAGGGACCCGAGGAGACGAGCAGTACTTC
CATSSGIGTRGDEQYF
>NA|few|TRBV11-2|TRBJ2-7
TGTGCCAGCAGCTTAGGAGGGGGGTATAGCCTCGAGCAGTACTTC
CASSLGGGYSLEQYF
>TRBD2|NA|TRBV7-6|TRBJ2-3
TGTGCCAGCAGCCCTAACCTAGCGGGAGCAGTATGGGCGGATACGCAGTATTTT
CASSPNLAGAVWADTQYF
>TRBD2|NA|TRBV11-3|TRBJ2-1
TGTGCCAGCAGCTTAGAAGGGACTAGCGGGACTGAGCAGTTCTTC
CASSLEGTSGTEQFF
>NA|few|TRBV7-2|TRBJ1-6
TGTGCCAGCACCTTGAGGACCGAGGTCGAAGATAATTCACCCCTCCACTTT
CASTLRTEVEDNSPLHF
>NA|few|TRBV25-1|TRBJ2-1
TGTGCCACCGCCATGTTCGGTGAAGTGGAGCAGTTCTTC
CATAMFGEVEQFF
>TRBD1|few|TRBV13|TRBJ2-5
TGTGCCAGCAGCTTAGCCCCCGGGACAGCGCCCCAAGAGACCCAGTACTTC
CASSLAPGTAPQETQYF
>NA|NA|TRBV3-1|TRBJ1-5
TGTGCCAGCAGCCAAGAGGGACGGGATCAGCCCCAGCATTTT
CASSQEGRDQPQHF
>NA|many|TRBV24-1|TRBJ2-1
TGTGCCACCAGTTCGCGGAGGGGCTCCTACAATGAGCAGTTCTTC
CATSSRRGSYNEQFF
>NA|NA|TRBV20-1|TRBJ2-7
TGCAGTGCTAGAGGGCGAGACCTCCCATCCTACGAGCAGTACTTC
CSARGRDLPSYEQYF
>NA|NA|TRBV15|TRBJ2-7
TGTGCCACCAGCAGAGATAAGGGTGGCTACGAGCAGTACTTC
CATSRDKGGYEQYF
>NA|few|TRBV18|TRBJ2-1
TGTGCCAGCTCACCACTTCAGGGCATGGACAATGAGCAGTTCTTC
CASSPLQGMDNEQFF
>NA|once|TRBV7-3|TRBJ2-3
TGTGCCAGCAGCTTCGAGGGGCACCCCACAGATACGCAGTATTTT
CASSFEGHPTDTQYF
>TRBD2|many|TRBV29-1|TRBJ2-1
TGCAGCGTCCCGCTAGCGGAAGAGCAGTTCTTC
CSVPLAEEQFF
>NA|few|TRBV5-1|TRBJ2-1
TGCGCCAGCAGCTTGGCCGTTTCAATACTACTTTACAATGAGCAGTTCTTC
CASSLAVSILLYNEQFF
>NA|few|TRBV29-1|TRBJ1-3
TGCAGCGGACAGCAGGAGTCTGGAAACACCATATATTTT
CSGQQESGNTIYF
>NA|NA|TRBV7-9|TRBJ2-1
TGTGCCAGCAGCTTAGCCCAAATCAATGAGCAGTTCTTC
CASSLAQINEQFF
>TRBD1|few|TRBV4-3|TRBJ2-5
TGCGCCAGCAGCCCGACAGGGGCCGGGGAGACCCAGTACTTC
CASSPTGAGETQYF
>NA|few|TRBV12-3/TRBV12-4|TRBJ2-3
TGTGCCAGCAGTTTAGGTTGGATTGATACGCAGTATTTT
CASSLGWIDTQYF
>NA|NA|TRBV7-2|TRBJ2-1
TGTGCCAGCAGCTTAGGTGAGGGAGTAGGTGAGCAGTTCTTC
CASSLGEGVGEQFF
>NA|few|TRBV11-2|TRBJ1-2
TGTGCCAGCAGCTCTCTCGGGGGGTGGCATGGCTACACCTTC
CASSSLGGWHGYTF
>NA|NA|TRBV25-1|TRBJ2-7
TGTGCCAGCAGGTGGGGAGGCATAGTCTCCTACGAGCAGTACTTC
CASRWGGIVSYEQYF
>NA|many|TRBV20-1|TRBJ2-1
TGCAGTGCTAGCGTCTACTCCTACAATGAGCAGTTCTTC
CSASVYSYNEQFF
>TRBD1|many|TRBV24-1|TRBJ2-7
TGTGCCACCAGTGACATGAGGACAGGGGCCGAGCAGTACTTC
CATSDMRTGAEQYF
>TRBD2|few|TRBV27|TRBJ2-7
TGTGCCAGCAGTCCCTGGACTAGTTTGCCCTACGAGCAGTACTTC
CASSPWTSLPYEQYF
>TRBD2|few|TRBV5-1|TRBJ2-5
TGCGCCAGCAGCTCCAGCGGGAACGGTGAGACCCAGTACTTC
CASSSSGNGETQYF
>NA|few|TRBV5-1|TRBJ2-3
TGCGCCAGCAGCTGGCGCCCCGGGACTCAGAACACAGATACGCAGTATTTT
CASSWRPGTQNTDTQYF
>TRBD2|NA|TRBV5-1|TRBJ2-1
TGCGCCAGCAGCTGGGGGACTAGCAGTTACAATGAGCAGTTCTTC
CASSWGTSSYNEQFF
>TRBD2|few|TRBV10-3|TRBJ2-5
TGTGCCATCAGTGAGTACACTAGCGGACAAGAGACCCAGTACTTC
CAISEYTSGQETQYF